This T cell receptor beta chain originates from a study of EBV T-cell therapy then PD-1 blockade in nasopharyngeal carcinoma. Assay used: immunoSEQ multiplex PCR; TCRdb lists only in-frame clones, some missing. Of 20,000 to 25,000 clones in the sample, around 82% were seen once. Noted treatment: AdE1-LMPpoly-expanded autologous EBV-specific T-cell therapy followed by anti-PD-1 nivolumab. As regards this clone: Its target is not known.

Germline CDR1 is SGHDT and CDR2 is YYEEEE. Trimming took off 0 bases at V and 8 bases at J, with 5 bases between the two ends. The CDR3 extends over 12 amino acids. The chain is built from TRBV5-6 and TRBJ1-4; D is ambiguous. This specimen consisted of CD8+ T cells from blood, obtained at roughly day 67 from a patient whose treatment included autologous EBV-specific T cells and nivolumab. The clonotype originates from a man aged 35 to 55 with nasopharyngeal carcinoma. CDR3 region: CASSLGGEKLFF. DNA of the CDR3: TGTGCCAGCAGCTTGGGTGGGGAAAAACTGTTTTTT.